This T cell receptor beta chain was observed in a study of blood T cell repertoires in COVID-19. At the level of the study: Resolution of symptoms, clearance, or two negative PCRs was present in recovered Cohort 3 donors. Specimens from acute and convalescent COVID-19 originated in the United States, Italy and Spain.

Residents of 24 US areas, aged roughly 18 to 95 years, made up the participants. Libraries were prepared by immunoSEQ multiplex PCR; TCRdb keeps only in-frame clonotypes and omits some of them. Of roughly 190,000 clones listed, about 86% are singletons. Sequencing was performed on PBMCs or T cells enriched from blood (not recorded which). The sequence was collected from a woman in her 40s in a cohort exposed to, infected with or recovered from COVID-19 (not recorded which).

The DNA of the CDR3 is TGTGCCAGCAGCGTCAGGGGGCGCGATGGGGAGACCCAGTACTTC. This encodes CASSVRGRDGETQYF. This rearrangement joins TRBV11-1 to TRBJ2-5; TRBD1 aligns across 8 bases. CDR1 and CDR2 from the germline V gene are SGHAT and FQDESV (reference sequence). Losses at the gene ends were 5 bases for V and 5 bases for J; bases not matched to a gene: 10. The CDR3 extends over 15 amino acids.